Listed below are T cell receptor beta chains from one sample, sequenced in a study of T-cell reconstitution after alpha-beta-depleted transplantation in children. Each CDR3 protein gets one entry after TCRdb re-called the PCR reads with MiXCR. Of some 300,000 distinct CDR3 sequences listed, over 7% are singletons. The sample here was peripheral blood, taken 360 days after TCRalphabeta/CD19-depleted stem cell transplant. All receptors derive from a female patient between 2 and 15 years old who had a stem cell transplant for Fanconi anemia, so the T cells may come from the graft donor. Both conserved end residues are part of each CDR3. The D gene is left open where the match is weak. Not all rows give a size; the values are once, few, many and, for expanded clones, a class.

J gene,V gene,D gene,clone size,CDR3 DNA,CDR3 protein
TRBJ1-1,TRBV12-3/TRBV12-4,.,many,TGTGCCAGCAGTTTCTGGGACACTGAAGCTTTCTTT,CASSFWDTEAFF
TRBJ1-2,TRBV29-1,.,.,TGCAGCGTTGGGGCGACCAACTATGGCTACACCTTC,CSVGATNYGYTF
TRBJ1-1,TRBV7-9,.,few,TGTGCCAGCAGCTTTAGGGGGAACCCTGAAGCTTTCTTT,CASSFRGNPEAFF
TRBJ1-1,TRBV11-2,TRBD1,.,TGTGCCAGCAGCCTCCCTACAGGGGAAACCCCCCCGAACACTGAAGCTTTCTTT,CASSLPTGETPPNTEAFF
TRBJ2-1,TRBV20-1,.,many,TGCAGTGCAACTCGGGGCAGCTCCTACAATGAGCAGTTCTTC,CSATRGSSYNEQFF
TRBJ2-2,TRBV5-4,.,.,TGTGCCAGCAGCTTGGGCGGATCGGGCACCGGGGAGCTGTTTTTT,CASSLGGSGTGELFF
TRBJ2-2,TRBV4-1,TRBD1,many,TGCGCCAGCAGCCATACAGGGGACCTGAACACCGGGGAGCTGTTTTTT,CASSHTGDLNTGELFF
TRBJ2-6,TRBV6-5,.,.,TGTGCCAGCAGTTACGCCCACACAGGGTCCGTGGCCAACGTCCTGACTTTC,CASSYAHTGSVANVLTF
TRBJ1-2,TRBV5-1,TRBD1,.,TGCGCCAGCTCCTGGGGGACAGGGGAGGGCTACACCTTC,CASSWGTGEGYTF
TRBJ2-1,TRBV6-1,.,many,TGTGCCAGCAGTCCCTTGGACCAGTACAATGAGCAGTTCTTC,CASSPLDQYNEQFF
TRBJ2-3,TRBV20-1,.,many,TGCAGTGCTAGAGAGGCCTCTTTGGGAGGGCAGTATTTT,CSAREASLGGQYF
TRBJ2-7,TRBV7-2,TRBD1,many,TGTGCCAGCAGCTTAATGCCTCCTTGGGCAGGGGGCAATTCCTACGAGCAGTACTTC,CASSLMPPWAGGNSYEQYF
TRBJ2-1,TRBV15,.,.,TGTGCCACCAGCAGAGGTACCCGCGGCCCCTACAATGAGCAGTTCTTC,CATSRGTRGPYNEQFF
TRBJ2-7,TRBV11-2,.,.,TGTGCCAGCAGCTTTTATCCTTTCGAGCAGTACTTC,CASSFYPFEQYF
TRBJ2-1,TRBV7-9,.,many,TGTGCCAGCACCTCATGGGGCGGAATATCCTACAATGAGCAGTTCTTC,CASTSWGGISYNEQFF
TRBJ2-3,TRBV20-1,TRBD2,many,TGCAGTGCTAGTAGGCGGGGACTAGCGGGGGCCCTCGGGACAGATACGCAGTATTTT,CSASRRGLAGALGTDTQYF
TRBJ2-5,TRBV3-1,.,.,TGTGCCAGCAGCCAAGGACTCCTAGCCCAAGAGACCCAGTACTTC,CASSQGLLAQETQYF
TRBJ2-3,TRBV12-3/TRBV12-4,.,many,TGTGCCAGCAGTTCGCTGGGGGTTCCCACAGATACGCAGTATTTT,CASSSLGVPTDTQYF
TRBJ2-7,TRBV5-4,TRBD1,.,TGTGCCAGCAGCTTGGCCGGGACAGTCTACGAGCAGTACTTC,CASSLAGTVYEQYF
TRBJ2-5,TRBV2,TRBD1,few,TGTGCCAGCACCCGCCCCCAGGACAGGGGGGAGACCCAGTACTTC,CASTRPQDRGETQYF
TRBJ1-5,TRBV12-3/TRBV12-4,TRBD1,.,TGTGCCTTCAGTTTTAGGAGACAGGGGGGTCATAGCAATCAGCCCCAGCATTTT,CAFSFRRQGGHSNQPQHF
TRBJ2-1,TRBV7-3,.,many,TGTGCCAGCAGCTTAACAGGGGGATATGAGCAGTTCTTC,CASSLTGGYEQFF
TRBJ1-4,TRBV2,TRBD1,.,TGTGCCAGCTCCGGGGACAGGACTAATGAAAAACTGTTTTTT,CASSGDRTNEKLFF
TRBJ2-4,TRBV27,TRBD1,.,TGTGCCAGCAGTTTATCGGGACAGGGAGGGAAAAACATTCAGTACTTC,CASSLSGQGGKNIQYF
TRBJ2-5,TRBV20-1,.,many,TGCAGTGCCTTCAGGCAAGAGACCCAGTACTTC,CSAFRQETQYF
TRBJ2-3,TRBV27,TRBD2,.,TGTGCCAGCAGTCCTAGCGGGAGTTTTCGTGGAACGCAGTATTTT,CASSPSGSFRGTQYF
TRBJ2-7,TRBV7-3,TRBD2,.,TGTGCCAGCAGCATCTCTAGCGGGGGGGCCCACGAGCAGTACTTC,CASSISSGGAHEQYF
TRBJ2-3,TRBV7-2,TRBD2,few,TGTGCCAGCAGCTTAGGGGTAGCGGGTGCGGGCACAGATACGCAGTATTTT,CASSLGVAGAGTDTQYF
TRBJ2-7,TRBV10-3,.,many,TGTGCCATCAGTGAAGTAGGGGGACACATCTCCTACGAGCAGTACTTC,CAISEVGGHISYEQYF
TRBJ1-1,TRBV6-5,.,many,TGTGCCAGCAGTTACAGGGGAATTTATGCTGAAGCTTTCTTT,CASSYRGIYAEAFF
TRBJ2-5,TRBV24-1,.,.,TGTGCCACCAGTGATGGAGGGGCGGCGGAGACCCAGTACTTC,CATSDGGAAETQYF
TRBJ2-5,TRBV4-1,.,.,TGCGCCAGCAGCCAAACCCAGGCCCAAGAGACCCAGTACTTC,CASSQTQAQETQYF
TRBJ1-6,TRBV28,.,.,TGTGCCAGCAGTCCCCCGGGGAGTTATAATTCACCCCTCCACTTT,CASSPPGSYNSPLHF
TRBJ1-1,TRBV6-2/TRBV6-3,TRBD1,.,TGTGCCAGCAGAAAAACAGGGGGGGGCACTGAAGCTTTCTTT,CASRKTGGGTEAFF
TRBJ2-5,TRBV12-3/TRBV12-4,TRBD2,many,TGTGCCAGCAGTTTATATAGCGGGGGGGCCCAAGAGACCCAGTACTTC,CASSLYSGGAQETQYF
TRBJ1-1,TRBV5-1,.,few,TGCGCCAGCAGCTCCCACGGGAAGGCCCCCGGGGGTCTGAACACTGAAGCTTTCTTT,CASSSHGKAPGGLNTEAFF
TRBJ2-1,TRBV24-1,.,many,TGTGCCACCAGTGATTTGGGCCTCGGGGATGAGCAGTTCTTC,CATSDLGLGDEQFF
TRBJ2-5,TRBV5-1,.,few,TGCGCCAGCAGCCTACTAGTAGGACCGAAAGAGACCCAGTACTTC,CASSLLVGPKETQYF
TRBJ1-4,TRBV15,.,.,TGTGCCACCAGCGTCAGACAGAGTTTTAATGAAAAACTGTTTTTT,CATSVRQSFNEKLFF
TRBJ1-3,TRBV28,.,many,TGTGCCAGCAGTTTAGGGGGCAGGGTCGGAAACACCATATATTTT,CASSLGGRVGNTIYF
TRBJ2-7,TRBV7-9,.,many,TGTGCCAGCAGCTTTGATGTGTGGGCCTACGAGCAGTACTTC,CASSFDVWAYEQYF
TRBJ1-5,TRBV3-1,.,few,TGTGCCAGCAGCCAGGGTCACAGGCCTAGCAATCAGCCCCAGCATTTT,CASSQGHRPSNQPQHF